This T cell receptor beta chain was retrieved from a study of blood T cell repertoires in COVID-19. Overall study: Italy, Spain and the United States were the sources of the convalescent and acute COVID-19 samples. Nucleic acid was either cDNA or gDNA, and it came from T cells, B-cell-depleted T cells, or PBMCs.

Original methodology: Reference gene primer amplification in the assay estimated nucleated cell counts. Assay used: immunoSEQ multiplex PCR; TCRdb lists only in-frame clones, some missing. V, J and clone size were drawn from that table, and D and trimming were deduced from the DNA. Of roughly 120,000 clones in the sample, approximately 87% were seen once. Germline-derived CDR1 and CDR2 are SGHVS and FQNEAQ. CDR3 length equals 14 residues. The ends lost 1 base at V and 6 bases at J; junction bases unmatched: 4. The source is a man aged 70-80 years who had recovered from COVID-19. What was sequenced was peripheral blood. The chain recombines TRBV7-8 with TRBJ1-2; 8 nucleotides align to TRBD1. CDR3 sequence (DNA): TGTGCCAGCAGCTTAGGCAGGGGGCAAAATGGCTACACCTTC. Protein: CASSLGRGQNGYTF. The full variable domain, with the rest looked up from reference TRBV7-8 and TRBJ1-2, is GAGVSQSPRYKVAKRGQDVALRCDPISGHVSLFWYQQALGQGPEFLTYFQNEAQLDKSGLPSDRFFAERPEGSVSTLKIQRTQQEDSAVYLCASSLGRGQNGYTFGSGTRLTVV.